This T cell receptor beta chain was sequenced for a study of early stage breast cancer tumors. About the research overall: Of 15 to 20 invasive breast tumors, fewer than 13 were hormone receptor-positive, HER2-negative.

Turning to this clone: Its target is not known.

Study-level findings and limits: Blood repertoires resembled normal breast more than tumor.

After removal of 2 bases from V and 8 bases from J, the junction contained 6 bases not matched to a gene. The CDR3 contains 13 residues. The germline CDR1 and CDR2 sequences are SGHRS and YFSETQ. Each sample had two DNA replicates, about 0.5 ug blood or around 1.5 ug tissue. The protocol was immunoSEQ multiplex PCR, while the TCRdb copy is restricted to in-frame clones and leaves out a portion. Among around 25,000 clones listed, 55% to 80% were seen once. Roughly 18-50 mg of tissue was diced for each tumor. The sequenced sample consisted of breast tumor tissue. This chain connects TRBV5-1 to TRBJ1-1; 7 bases line up with TRBD1. The TCR was taken from a person in their sixties with breast cancer. The CDR3 sequence: CASSFLGDREAFF. CDR3 bases: TGCGCCAGCAGCTTCCTGGGGGACAGAGAAGCTTTCTTT.